Following are 20 T cell receptor beta chains from one sample sequenced in a study of OX40 agonist ivuxolimab in advanced cancers. Assay: immunoSEQ multiplex PCR; the TCRdb copy retains only in-frame clones and omits some. The data show around 70,000 clones, more than 85% seen once. Sequences were derived from CD4+ or CD8+ T cells sorted from blood, sampled in a trial of the OX40 agonist ivuxolimab. These receptors came from an adult with an advanced solid tumor such as melanoma, head and neck, liver or kidney cancer.

V and J are TRBV7-9 and TRBJ2-7; possibly TRBD1 or TRBD2 for D (6 bases each). The CDR3 runs 16 residues. Germline V lookup: CDR1 SEHNR, CDR2 FQNEAQ (reference sequence). V shed 7 bases and J shed 4 bases, with 23 bases lying between them. The CDR3 coding sequence is TGTGCCAGCAACGGGGGCGCAGGGAATGCCTTATACGAGCAGTACTTC. This encodes CASNGGAGNALYEQYF.

The genes are TRBV7-8 and TRBJ1-2; 7 nucleotides line up with TRBD1. V gave up 5 bases and J gave up 1 base; unmatched junction bases: 13. This CDR3 comprises 17 residues. Per the germline V gene, CDR1 is SGHVS and CDR2 is FQNEAQ. In DNA form, the CDR3 reads TGTGCCAGCAGCACCTCCGGGACAGCCACTATTAACTATGGCTACACCTTC. It yields the protein CASSTSGTATINYGYTF.

The CDR3, as DNA: TGTGCCAGCAGCTTTTGGGGCTCTGCCGGGACAGGGGAGTACGAGCAGTACTTC. As protein: CASSFWGSAGTGEYEQYF. This rearrangement joins TRBV5-8 to TRBJ2-7; 10 bases line up with TRBD1. J lost 4 bases, V lost 2 bases, and 15 bases had no gene match. The CDR3 has 18 residues. The V gene's germline CDR1 is SGHTS and CDR2 YDEGEE.

The chain is built from TRBV13 and TRBJ1-6; 7 nucleotides line up with TRBD1. CDR1 PRHDT and CDR2 FYEKMQ come from the germline V gene (reference sequence). This CDR3 is 16 amino acids long. V trimming: 5 bases; J trimming: 6 bases; junction bases outside the gene matches: 10. The CDR3 here is CASSPREGARNSPLHF. For the CDR3, the DNA is TGTGCCAGCAGCCCTCGAGAGGGGGCGCGTAATTCACCCCTCCACTTT.

The chain carries TRBV9 and TRBJ2-3, with 14 positions matching TRBD2. Germline CDR1 and CDR2: SGDLS and YYNGEE. The CDR3 totals 16 residues. Losses at the gene ends were 2 bases for V and 4 bases for J; bases not matched to a gene: 3. The CDR3 bases are TGTGCCAGCAGCGTCGGGACTAGCGGGGGCCCAGATACGCAGTATTTT. Translation: CASSVGTSGGPDTQYF.

The chain uses TRBV5-1 and TRBJ2-1, with 13 bases aligning to TRBD2. Trimming cost V 5 bases and J 3 bases; bases outside gene matches: 17. Germline-derived CDR1 and CDR2 are SGHRS and YFSETQ. The CDR3 totals 20 residues. CDR3 nucleotides: TGCGCCAGCAGTTCACCGATCGGGACTAGCGGGGTACCGGACTACAATGAGCAGTTCTTC. Translating gives CASSSPIGTSGVPDYNEQFF.

The chain carries TRBV19 and TRBJ2-7, with a weak D call TRBD2 (7 bases). CDR1 and CDR2 from the germline V gene are LNHDA and SQIVND (reference sequence). The germline V and J ends were trimmed by 5 bases and 9 bases, with 20 bases remaining between them. The CDR3 length is 14 residues. CDR3 in DNA: TGTGCCAGTAGTGTCCACAGGGAGGGTTTCGGGCAGTACTTC. It yields the protein CASSVHREGFGQYF.

J is TRBJ1-2 and V is TRBV7-6, with D hard to call. The CDR3 loop spans 18 amino acids. V lost 2 bases and J 4 bases, leaving 23 bases between the germline ends. Germline values: CDR1 SGHVS, CDR2 FNYEAQ. This chain's CDR3 is CASSLLESEAGGFYGYTF. The CDR3 DNA reads as TGTGCCAGCAGCTTATTGGAGTCCGAGGCAGGTGGATTCTATGGCTACACCTTC. Looking up the rest from reference TRBV7-6 and TRBJ1-2 gives the full variable domain: GAGVSQSPRYKVTKRGQDVALRCDPISGHVSLYWYRQALGQGPEFLTYFNYEAQQDKSGLPNDRFSAERPEGSISTLTIQRTEQRDSAMYRCASSLLESEAGGFYGYTFGSGTRLTVV.

This chain connects TRBV11-2 to TRBJ1-6; unclear D gene. V lost 5 bases, J lost 9 bases, and 11 bases lay in between. The germline gives CDR1 SGHAT, CDR2 FQNNGV. This CDR3 contains 13 residues. The DNA of the CDR3 is TGTGCCAGCAGCCCACCCCGTACTTCACCCCTCCACTTT. Amino acid sequence: CASSPPRTSPLHF.

As DNA, the CDR3 is TGTGCCAGCAGCTCTACCCTACCGGGACAGACTTCTGGGGCCAACGTCCTGACTTTC. Amino acids: CASSSTLPGQTSGANVLTF. This chain uses TRBV7-9 with TRBJ2-6; 7 bases map to TRBD1. Germline V gene sequence: CDR1 SEHNR, CDR2 FQNEAQ (reference sequence). The CDR3 contains 19 residues. The V segment lost 4 bases and the J segment 1 base; nucleotides outside the gene matches: 13.

The chain has TRBV10-3 and TRBJ2-3, with 8 bases that match TRBD1. Looked up from germline, CDR1 is ENHRY and CDR2 is SYGVKD. J lost 2 bases, V lost 2 bases, and 6 bases had no gene match. The CDR3 is 16 residues long. The CDR3 is CAISERDRPPTDTQYF. The CDR3 DNA follows: TGTGCCATCAGTGAGAGGGACAGGCCCCCCACAGATACGCAGTATTTT.

This clone turned up a few times. The chain joins TRBV4-1 to TRBJ1-1; the D is unclear. The CDR3 spans 15 residues. V was cut by 1 base and J by 4 bases, with 13 bases left in between. Germline assignment: CDR1 MGHRA and CDR2 YSYEKL. CDR3 loop: CASSQGKSLGTEAFF. Here the CDR3 DNA reads TGCGCCAGCAGCCAAGGCAAAAGTTTGGGCACTGAAGCTTTCTTT.

The chain links TRBV5-6 to TRBJ1-3; D gene unclear. CDR3 length: 14 amino acids. The germline V and J ends were trimmed by 4 bases and 0 bases, with 8 bases remaining between them. Germline values: CDR1 SGHDT, CDR2 YYEEEE. The CDR3 DNA reads as TGTGCCAGCAGCCAGTCCTACTCTGGAAACACCATATATTTT. Its translation is CASSQSYSGNTIYF.

This chain links TRBV27 with TRBJ2-3; the match to TRBD1 covers 8 bases. Germline-derived CDR1 and CDR2 are MNHEY and SMNVEV (reference sequence). The junction had 4 bases not matched to a gene; V was cut back by 1 base and J by 1 base. The length of the CDR3 is 16 residues. CDR3 nucleotide sequence: TGTGCCAGCAGTTTATTCCAGGGGGCGGGCACAGATACGCAGTATTTT. Translating gives CASSLFQGAGTDTQYF.

The gene calls are TRBV14 and TRBJ2-1; 15 bases agree with TRBD2. J lost 4 bases, V lost 3 bases, and 1 base had no gene match. This CDR3 is 16 amino acids long. Germline CDR1 SGHDN, CDR2 FVKESK. CDR3 nucleotide sequence: TGTGCCAGCAGCCAGGGGACTAGCGGGGGGTACAATGAGCAGTTCTTC. This codes for CASSQGTSGGYNEQFF.

CDR3 region: CSVSPGTANTGELFF. CDR3 sequence (DNA): TGCAGCGTGTCGCCCGGGACAGCGAACACCGGGGAGCTGTTTTTT. The chain couples TRBV29-1 to TRBJ2-2; 7 bases align to TRBD1. The junction had 7 bases not matched to a gene; V was cut back by 6 bases and J by 0 bases. The length of the CDR3 is 15 residues. Germline CDR1 and CDR2: SQVTM and ANQGSEA.

This chain joins TRBV29-1 and TRBJ2-7; D remains unclear. With 6 bases removed from V and 2 bases from J, the gap between germline ends came to 14 bases. The CDR3 extends over 13 amino acids. Looked up from germline, CDR1 is SQVTM and CDR2 is ANQGSEA. Here the CDR3 reads CSVARPETYEQYF. The CDR3 DNA sequence: TGCAGCGTCGCCCGACCAGAAACCTACGAGCAGTACTTC.

The chain uses TRBV5-1 and TRBJ2-7; 9 nucleotides match TRBD2. The V gene's germline CDR1 is SGHRS and CDR2 YFSETQ. The V gene end was trimmed by 6 bases and the J gene end by 2 bases; junction bases not matched to a gene: 6. The CDR3 sequence is 14 residues long. The CDR3 DNA reads TGCGCCAGCACACTAGCGGGTTCTCCCTACGAGCAGTACTTC. Its translation: CASTLAGSPYEQYF.

The gene calls are TRBV27 and TRBJ2-7; possible D gene TRBD1, 5 bases. V was clipped by 3 bases and J by 5 bases, with 14 bases between them. Germline-derived CDR1 and CDR2 are MNHEY and SMNVEV (reference sequence). This CDR3 has 14 residues. Written as DNA, the CDR3 is TGTGCCAGCAGTTTGTTGTCAGGGATCCACGAGCAGTACTTC. Translated, it gives CASSLLSGIHEQYF.

The chain couples TRBV7-2 to TRBJ1-1, with no clear D. Trimming removed 7 bases from V and 0 bases from J, with 9 bases in between. From germline, CDR1 is SGHTA and CDR2 FQGNSA. The CDR3 spans 13 residues. The CDR3 reads CASTYQVNTEAFF. The CDR3 nucleotides read TGTGCCAGCACCTACCAGGTGAACACTGAAGCTTTCTTT. The full variable domain, in which reference TRBV7-2 and TRBJ1-1 provide the parts outside the CDR3, is GAGVSQSPSNKVTEKGKDVELRCDPISGHTALYWYRQSLGQGLEFLIYFQGNSAPDKSGLPSDRFSAERTGGSVSTLTIQRTQQEDSAVYLCASTYQVNTEAFFGQGTRLTVV.